This paragraph reports one T cell receptor beta chain. This sample is drawn from a study of Ad26.COV2.S vaccination and SARS-CoV-2 variants. TCRdb's table, derived via immunoSEQ multiplex PCR, lists solely in-frame clones and lacks some. The top ten hold about 13% of the sample, which has roughly 500,000 clones, roughly nine tenths seen once. Specified treatment: roughly 20 received Ad26.COV2.S at low or high dose, single or two shots; roughly five received placebo; per-sample allocation not given. Vaccine and placebo recipients were sampled on day 63 after the first injection. The donor was a Boston adult aged 18-55 years. Germline CDR1 and CDR2: MNHEY and SMNVEV (reference sequence). The V and J ends lost 5 bases and 4 bases, in that order; junction bases with no gene match: 6. The CDR3 contains 14 residues.

This sample comprised peripheral blood, obtained in a trial of Ad26.COV2.S vaccine versus placebo. This clonotype was sampled from a person aged 18-65 years who received the Ad26.COV2.S COVID-19 vaccine or a placebo. The chain joins TRBV27 to TRBJ2-7; 9 bases fit TRBD2. The CDR3 DNA reads as TGTGCCAGCAGTCAGACTAGCGGACGATACGAGCAGTACTTC. Residues: CASSQTSGRYEQYF.